This T cell receptor (beta chain) was captured by sequencing in a study of blood T cell repertoires in COVID-19. The wider study: The United States, Italy and Spain supplied acute and convalescent COVID-19 samples.

Only in-frame clones appear in the TCRdb table, and some are missing; sequencing was by immunoSEQ multiplex PCR. This table has about 250,000 clones, roughly nine tenths appearing once. Germline V gene data show CDR1 as SGHTA and CDR2 as FQGNSA. Trimming shortened V by 2 bases and J by 0 bases, and 5 bases separated the two germline ends. The CDR3 is 14 residues long. Sequenced material: peripheral blood. The chain has TRBV7-2 and TRBJ1-3; D gene uncertain. The TCR was taken from a woman aged 60-75 years who had recovered from COVID-19. CDR3 DNA: TGTGCCAGCAGCTTATTACTCTCTGGAAACACCATATATTTT. Its translation is CASSLLLSGNTIYF.